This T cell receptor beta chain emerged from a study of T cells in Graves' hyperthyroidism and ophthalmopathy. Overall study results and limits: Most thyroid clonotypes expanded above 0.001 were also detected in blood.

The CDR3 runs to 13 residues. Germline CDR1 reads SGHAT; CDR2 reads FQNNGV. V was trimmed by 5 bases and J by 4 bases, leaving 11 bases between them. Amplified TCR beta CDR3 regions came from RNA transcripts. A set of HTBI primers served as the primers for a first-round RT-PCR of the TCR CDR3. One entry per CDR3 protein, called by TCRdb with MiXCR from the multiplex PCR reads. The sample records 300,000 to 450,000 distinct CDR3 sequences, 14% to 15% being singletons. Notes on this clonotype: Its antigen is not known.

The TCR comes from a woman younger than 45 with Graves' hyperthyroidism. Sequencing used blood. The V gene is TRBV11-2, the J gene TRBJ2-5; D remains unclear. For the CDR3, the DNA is TGTGCCAGCAGCCCTGTTGGTACAGAGACCCAGTACTTC. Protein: CASSPVGTETQYF.